These 22 T cell receptor beta chains were sequenced from one sample in a study of TIL therapy for anti-PD-1-resistant metastatic lung cancer. Sequencing used immunoSEQ v3. Here immunoSEQ multiplex PCR was the method, and the copy in TCRdb shows in-frame clones only, minus some. The table lists about 47,000 clones, 80% to 90% of them singletons, with less than 6% in the top ten. Time point specified: pre-treatment sample, taken before nivolumab and TIL therapy. The sequenced sample was blood, obtained at baseline. These receptors were taken from a person between 25 and 80 years old with non-small cell lung cancer.

The genes are TRBV6-1 and TRBJ2-1; TRBD2 might be the D (6 bases). The V end lost 3 bases, the J end lost 8 bases, and 14 bases lay between the germline ends. CDR1 is MNHNS, CDR2 SASEGT, per germline. The CDR3 extends over 14 amino acids. The CDR3 bases are TGTGCCAGCAGTGAGGCGCGGGGCCCCGATGAGCAGTTCTTC. Residues: CASSEARGPDEQFF.

J is TRBJ1-5 and V is TRBV28, with D unresolved. The V end was cut by 2 bases, the J end by 7 bases, with 12 bases between. This CDR3 contains 14 residues. Looked up from germline, CDR1 is MDHEN and CDR2 is SYDVKM. The DNA of the CDR3 is TGTGCCAGCAGTTTAGCTTTGTGGGGACAGCCCCAGCATTTT. Encoded protein: CASSLALWGQPQHF.

The rearrangement joins TRBV29-1 to TRBJ2-3, with 10 bases fitting TRBD2. CDR3 size: 14 residues. Germline loops: CDR1 SQVTM, CDR2 ANQGSEA. Trimming cost V 6 bases and J 2 bases; bases outside gene matches: 5. The CDR3 protein is CSVALAGYTDTQYF. The CDR3 bases are TGCAGCGTCGCACTAGCGGGGTACACAGATACGCAGTATTTT.

The rearrangement joins TRBV28 to TRBJ1-6, with D uncertain. The CDR3 covers 17 residues. V lost 3 bases and J lost 4, with 16 bases in between. Germline V gene lookup returns CDR1 MDHEN and CDR2 SYDVKM. This CDR3 reads CASSFGGVSFYNSPLHF. DNA for the CDR3: TGTGCCAGCAGTTTTGGCGGGGTCTCTTTTTATAATTCACCCCTCCACTTT.

This chain connects TRBV6-2 or TRBV6-3 to TRBJ2-5, with D perhaps TRBD2 (5 bases). Germline loops: CDR1 MNHEY, CDR2 SVGEGT. V gave up 6 bases and J gave up 2 bases, with 13 bases separating them. The CDR3 runs 14 residues. CDR3 coding DNA: TGTGCCAGCAGCCCCTTCCGGGATCAAGAGACCCAGTACTTC. Translation gives CASSPFRDQETQYF.

The chain employs TRBV6-4 and TRBJ1-2; D ambiguous. Germline V CDR1 and CDR2: MRHNA, SNTAGT. Trimming cost V 0 bases and J 8 bases, with 13 bases left between them. The CDR3 is 14 residues long. CDR3 residues: CASSDSWSSGGYTF. In DNA, the CDR3 is TGTGCCAGCAGTGACTCCTGGTCCTCGGGCGGCTACACCTTC.

This sequence joins TRBV28 and TRBJ2-7, with D maybe TRBD2 (5 bases). V shed 3 bases and J shed 0 bases, with 9 bases lying between them. The CDR3 runs 14 residues. In germline, CDR1 is MDHEN, CDR2 SYDVKM. CDR3 bases: TGTGCCAGCAGTTTCCGGGGAAGCTCCTACGAGCAGTACTTC. This gives the protein CASSFRGSSYEQYF. Using reference TRBV28 and TRBJ2-7 for the parts outside the CDR3, the full variable domain is DVKVTQSSRYLVKRTGEKVFLECVQDMDHENMFWYRQDPGLGLRLIYFSYDVKMKEKGDIPEGYSVSREKKERFSLILESASTNQTSMYLCASSFRGSSYEQYFGPGTRLTVT.

This clone was recorded once. The chain recombines TRBV4-3 with TRBJ2-6, with D unresolved. Looked up from germline, CDR1 is LGHNA and CDR2 is YSLEER. The CDR3 extends over 16 amino acids. V was cut by 3 bases and J by 2 bases, with 11 bases left in between. The chain's CDR3 is CASSQEPGAGANVLTF. CDR3 sequence (DNA): TGCGCCAGCAGCCAGGAGCCCGGCGCTGGGGCCAACGTCCTGACTTTC.

The chain employs TRBV27 and TRBJ1-6; no clear D. CDR1 and CDR2 from the germline V gene are MNHEY and SMNVEV (reference sequence). This CDR3 region has 15 residues. The V end lost 6 bases, the J end lost 4 bases, and 13 bases lay between the germline ends. In DNA form, the CDR3 reads TGTGCCAGCAGATCCGACGAGGTGTATAATTCACCCCTCCACTTT. This translates into CASRSDEVYNSPLHF.

There are a few counts of this clone. The chain carries TRBV7-2 and TRBJ1-5; possibly TRBD1 for D (6 bases). Germline CDR1 and CDR2: SGHTA and FQGNSA. V lost 1 base to trimming and J lost 5 bases, with 12 bases between them. The CDR3 is 15 amino acids. CDR3 in DNA: TGTGCCAGCAGCTTAGGGGGGGCGCCTGATCAGCCCCAGCATTTT. This sequence encodes CASSLGGAPDQPQHF.

A few counts support this clone. This rearrangement joins TRBV5-4 to TRBJ2-1, with TRBD2 matching 8 bases. Per the germline V gene, CDR1 is SGHNT and CDR2 is YYREEE (reference sequence). This CDR3 region has 15 residues. With 1 base clipped from V and 3 bases from J, the junction kept 3 bases outside the gene matches. CDR3 residues: CASSLIAGNYNEQFF. The DNA for the CDR3 is TGTGCCAGCAGCTTGATAGCGGGGAACTACAATGAGCAGTTCTTC.

This sequence joins TRBV9 and TRBJ2-1; TRBD1 is a possible D gene (6 bases). The CDR3 extends over 15 amino acids. The V gene lost 4 bases and the J gene lost 4 bases, with 15 bases spanning the gap. Germline CDR1 and CDR2: SGDLS and YYNGEE. The CDR3 sequence: CASSPYGTSYNEQFF. The CDR3 DNA is TGTGCCAGCAGCCCATACGGGACATCATACAATGAGCAGTTCTTC.

This clone was detected once. This chain links TRBV13 with TRBJ1-5; D gene uncertain. The V and J ends lost 2 bases and 1 base respectively, with 6 bases between them. The CDR3 runs to 14 residues. Germline V gives CDR1 PRHDT, CDR2 FYEKMQ (reference sequence). The CDR3 nucleotides read TGTGCCAGCAGCTTATTCAGAAGCAATCAGCCCCAGCATTTT. Its translation: CASSLFRSNQPQHF.

Here the CDR3 reads CASSLQTLGQFF. In DNA, the CDR3 is TGTGCCAGCAGTCTCCAGACCCTGGGGCAGTTCTTC. The genes are TRBV6-2 or TRBV6-3 and TRBJ2-1; D gene unclear. The germline CDR1 and CDR2 sequences are MNHEY and SVGEGT. The length of the CDR3 is 12 residues. V gave up 5 bases and J gave up 12 bases, with 14 bases separating them.

The chain joins TRBV6-5 to TRBJ1-3, with D perhaps matching TRBD1 (5 bases). CDR1 is MNHEY, CDR2 SVGAGI, per germline. The CDR3 is made up of 15 amino acids. V lost 6 bases and J 1 base, leaving 13 bases between the germline ends. CDR3 protein: CASSDTGKSGNTIYF. The CDR3 DNA sequence: TGTGCCAGCAGCGACACAGGCAAATCTGGAAACACCATATATTTT.

The genes are TRBV20-1 and TRBJ1-2, with D tentatively TRBD1 (6 bases). CDR1 and CDR2 from the germline V gene are DFQATT and SNEGSKA (reference sequence). Trimming shortened V by 3 bases and J by 13 bases, and 15 bases separated the two germline ends. This CDR3 comprises 11 residues. The CDR3 spells CSASPGAGPTF. The CDR3 bases are TGCAGTGCTAGTCCGGGGGCAGGCCCCACCTTC.

V gene TRBV9 combines with J gene TRBJ2-3; 10 positions match TRBD2. Per the germline V gene, CDR1 is SGDLS and CDR2 is YYNGEE. This CDR3 has 17 residues. Trimming took 2 bases from V and 4 from J; bases not matched to a gene: 10. The CDR3 protein is CASSVGLAGVAADTQYF. CDR3 coding DNA: TGTGCCAGCAGCGTCGGCCTAGCGGGGGTAGCGGCAGATACGCAGTATTTT.

V is TRBV7-2 and J is TRBJ1-3; D not certain. The length of the CDR3 is 16 residues. Germline CDR1 and CDR2: SGHTA and FQGNSA. V lost 1 base and J lost 0, with 10 bases in between. CDR3 amino acids: CASSLDPPVSGNTIYF. DNA of the CDR3: TGTGCCAGCAGCTTAGACCCCCCCGTCTCTGGAAACACCATATATTTT.

The V call is TRBV6-5, the J call TRBJ1-1, with D hard to call. The germline CDR1 and CDR2 sequences are MNHEY and SVGAGI. Between the trimmed V and J ends, which lost 2 bases and 2 bases, there was a span of 9 bases. This CDR3 contains 14 residues. DNA of the CDR3: TGTGCCAGCAGTTACGGGGAAGTCAACACTGAAGCTTTCTTT. This codes for CASSYGEVNTEAFF.

This sequence joins TRBV6-2 or TRBV6-3 and TRBJ2-1; 13 positions agree with TRBD2. Looked up from germline, CDR1 is MNHEY and CDR2 is SVGEGT. The CDR3 has 17 amino acids. J was trimmed by 5 bases and V by 5 bases; bases with no gene match: 9. CDR3 in DNA: TGTGCCAGCAGTCAACTAGCGGGGGGGGTCTACCACAATGAGCAGTTCTTC. Its protein product is CASSQLAGGVYHNEQFF.

The rearrangement joins TRBV11-2 to TRBJ1-6; D is undetermined. Germline lookup yields CDR1 SGHAT and CDR2 FQNNGV. The CDR3 loop spans 12 amino acids. Trimming removed 5 bases from V and 7 bases from J, with 6 bases in between. CDR3 sequence reads: CASSHGNSPLHF. CDR3 in DNA: TGTGCCAGCAGCCACGGGAATTCACCCCTCCACTTT.

This chain uses TRBV29-1 with TRBJ2-5; D may correspond to TRBD1 or TRBD2 (5 bases each). The V end was cut by 8 bases, the J end by 7 bases, with 17 bases between. The CDR3 contains 12 residues. Germline CDR1 and CDR2: SQVTM and ANQGSEA. Here the CDR3 DNA reads TGCAGCTCCCGGGACCCCCAGGGGACCCAGTACTTC. It yields the protein CSSRDPQGTQYF.